This passage covers 24 T cell receptor beta chains from one sample sequenced in a study of blood T cell repertoires in COVID-19. Sequenced by immunoSEQ multiplex PCR; TCRdb stores in-frame clones only, minus some. The data show 250,000 to 400,000 clones, with around 88% seen just once and approximately 1.6% held by the top ten. The sequenced sample consisted of peripheral blood. These receptors originate from a woman in her twenties or thirties with COVID-19, enrolled during active disease.

This chain joins TRBV6-5 and TRBJ2-5; 9 positions agree with TRBD1. This CDR3 has 14 residues. Germline CDR1 is MNHEY and CDR2 is SVGAGI. V lost 6 bases, J lost 1 base, and 3 bases stayed unmatched. The CDR3 reads CASSRTGAQETQYF. The CDR3 bases are TGTGCCAGCAGCCGGACAGGGGCCCAAGAGACCCAGTACTTC.

The chain is built from TRBV5-1 and TRBJ2-2; TRBD1 agrees at 8 bases. The CDR3 has 15 amino acids. Germline V lookup: CDR1 SGHRS, CDR2 YFSETQ. The junction had 4 bases not matched to a gene; V was cut back by 4 bases and J by 2 bases. The CDR3 reads CASSRGQANTGELFF. The DNA for the CDR3 is TGCGCCAGCAGCAGGGGACAGGCAAACACCGGGGAGCTGTTTTTT.

The chain carries TRBV6-2 or TRBV6-3 and TRBJ1-2; a weak D match, TRBD1 (6 bases). From germline, CDR1 is MNHEY and CDR2 SVGEGT. Trimming stripped 6 bases from V and 5 bases from J, with 13 bases between. This CDR3 region has 13 residues. The CDR3 DNA follows: TGTGCCAGCAGCGCCCTTGGGACATATGGCTACACCTTC. This codes for CASSALGTYGYTF.

V gene TRBV10-2 combines with J gene TRBJ2-3, with 10 positions matching TRBD1. The length of the CDR3 is 16 residues. Germline CDR1 WSHSY, CDR2 SAAADI. Trimming took 6 bases from V and 1 from J; bases not matched to a gene: 7. The CDR3 bases are TGCGCCAGCAGCTCAAGGGGGACAGGGGGCACAGATACGCAGTATTTT. Translation gives CASSSRGTGGTDTQYF.

V and J are TRBV6-5 and TRBJ2-2; 7 bases map to TRBD1. CDR1 MNHEY and CDR2 SVGAGI come from the germline V gene. This CDR3 region has 15 residues. V lost 4 bases, J lost 5 bases, and 7 bases stayed unmatched. CDR3 amino acids: CASSSPGQLTGELFF. CDR3 nucleotide sequence: TGTGCCAGCAGTTCACCGGGACAGTTGACCGGGGAGCTGTTTTTT.

The CDR3 is CAWSVPGQRGYNYGYTF. DNA for the CDR3: TGTGCCTGGAGTGTCCCGGGACAGAGGGGCTATAACTATGGCTACACCTTC. The gene calls are TRBV30 and TRBJ1-2, with 7 bases aligning to TRBD1. V dropped 0 bases and J dropped 1; count of bases not matched to a gene: 11. This CDR3 is built from 17 residues. The germline CDR1 and CDR2 sequences are GTSNPN and SVGIG (reference sequence).

This chain links TRBV23-1 with TRBJ1-3; tentatively, D is TRBD1 (6 bases). TRBV23-1 is known as an ORF, though its function is uncertain. V lost 1 base and J 0 bases, leaving 22 bases between the germline ends. There are 20 residues in the CDR3. CDR3 DNA: TGCGCCAGCAGTCAATGGAGGAAAGGACAGAGGAGTCCCTCTGGAAACACCATATATTTT. Protein: CASSQWRKGQRSPSGNTIYF.

This clone has just a few counts. The chain links TRBV19 to TRBJ1-5, with 12 bases aligning to TRBD1. Trimming removed 6 bases from V and 7 bases from J; junction bases left unmatched: 10. The CDR3 consists of 16 residues. Germline CDR1 LNHDA, CDR2 SQIVND (reference sequence). The CDR3 is CASRSGTGGAGQPQHF. The CDR3 DNA is TGTGCCAGTAGGTCCGGGACAGGGGGCGCTGGCCAGCCCCAGCATTTT.

This chain connects TRBV7-9 to TRBJ1-1; unclear D gene. The CDR3 has 13 amino acids. Trimming took off 5 bases at V and 7 bases at J, with 14 bases between the two ends. Per the germline V gene, CDR1 is SEHNR and CDR2 is FQNEAQ (reference sequence). The CDR3 spells CASSLFSGNEAFF. CDR3 in DNA: TGTGCCAGCAGCCTTTTCTCGGGGAATGAAGCTTTCTTT.

The CDR3 loop is CASSHTLESDTQYF. The DNA for the CDR3 is TGTGCCAGCAGCCACACCCTAGAGTCAGATACGCAGTATTTT. The rearrangement links TRBV11-3 to TRBJ2-3, with D hard to call. The CDR3 contains 14 residues. Per the germline V gene, CDR1 is SGHNT and CDR2 is YENEEA. Trimming stripped 5 bases from V and 4 bases from J, with 13 bases between. The full variable domain, in which reference TRBV11-3 and TRBJ2-3 provide the parts outside the CDR3, is EAGVVQSPRYKIIEKKQPVAFWCNPISGHNTLYWYLQNLGQGPELLIRYENEEAVDDSQLPKDRFSAERLKGVDSTLKIQPAELGDSAVYLCASSHTLESDTQYFGPGTRLTVL.

This chain connects TRBV6-5 to TRBJ1-1; D is undetermined. The CDR3 covers 13 residues. Germline lookup yields CDR1 MNHEY and CDR2 SVGAGI. V shed 5 bases and J shed 3 bases, with 10 bases lying between them. CDR3 in DNA: TGTGCCAGCAGTACAACAGCCCACACTGAAGCTTTCTTT. Its translation: CASSTTAHTEAFF.

This CDR3 is CASSFGQAYGYTF. The CDR3 bases are TGTGCCAGCAGCTTCGGACAGGCATATGGCTACACCTTC. This sequence joins TRBV12-3 or TRBV12-4 and TRBJ1-2; the match to TRBD1 covers 7 bases. The V and J ends lost 6 bases and 5 bases, in that order; junction bases with no gene match: 6. This CDR3 spans 13 amino acids.

The chain joins TRBV11-3 to TRBJ1-6; 8 positions agree with TRBD1. After removal of 2 bases from V and 10 bases from J, the junction contained 4 bases not matched to a gene. The length of the CDR3 is 14 residues. CDR1 SGHNT and CDR2 YENEEA come from the germline V gene. As DNA, the CDR3 is TGTGCCAGCAGCTTAACAGGGGGGAAGTCACCCCTCCACTTT. Protein sequence: CASSLTGGKSPLHF.

V usage is TRBV3-1 (or the pseudogene TRBV3-2) and J usage is TRBJ2-7; D perhaps matches TRBD1 (5 bases). Germline values: CDR1 LGHDT, CDR2 YNNKEL (reference sequence). CDR3 length: 13 residues. V was cut by 5 bases and J by 6 bases, with 14 bases left in between. This chain's CDR3 is CASSMTRVGEQYV. CDR3 DNA: TGTGCCAGCAGCATGACCAGGGTCGGCGAGCAGTACGTC.

The rearrangement links TRBV2 to TRBJ2-4; D may be TRBD1 (6 bases). This CDR3 has 14 amino acids. Germline V gene sequence: CDR1 SNHLY, CDR2 FYNNEI. The ends were cut back, 6 bases at V and 6 bases at J, with 15 bases in the middle. This CDR3 is CASRATGLANIQYF. The CDR3 nucleotides read TGTGCCAGCAGGGCTACAGGGTTGGCAAACATTCAGTACTTC.

This chain connects TRBV4-1 to TRBJ1-2; D perhaps matches TRBD1 (6 bases). The CDR3 extends over 13 amino acids. Trimming cost V 4 bases and J 2 bases, with 8 bases left between them. Germline assignment: CDR1 MGHRA and CDR2 YSYEKL. The CDR3 bases are TGCGCCAGCAGCCCCGGACAGAACTATGGCTACACCTTC. Translation gives CASSPGQNYGYTF.

The V call is TRBV5-5, the J call TRBJ2-5; perhaps TRBD2 as D (6 bases). V was cut by 0 bases and J by 5 bases, with 14 bases left in between. The CDR3 runs 15 residues. From germline, CDR1 is SGHKS and CDR2 YYEKEE (reference sequence). The CDR3 DNA reads TGTGCCAGCAGCTTGGTCGGGAGCCTGGGGGAGACCCAGTACTTC. Translating gives CASSLVGSLGETQYF. Based on the CDR3 plus reference TRBV5-5 and TRBJ2-5, the full variable domain is DAGVTQSPTHLIKTRGQQVTLRCSPISGHKSVSWYQQVLGQGPQFIFQYYEKEERGRGNFPDRFSARQFPNYSSELNVNALLLGDSALYLCASSLVGSLGETQYFGPGTRLLVL.

The J gene is TRBJ1-2, the V gene TRBV19; D perhaps matches TRBD1 (5 bases). The CDR3 covers 11 residues. Germline loops: CDR1 LNHDA, CDR2 SQIVND (reference sequence). In DNA, the CDR3 is TGTGCTTTGGACACCTCCTATGGCTACACCTTC. It translates to CALDTSYGYTF.

The rearrangement links TRBV6-5 to TRBJ1-2; D unresolved. V shed 7 bases and J shed 4 bases, with 13 bases lying between them. Germline CDR1 reads MNHEY; CDR2 reads SVGAGI. This CDR3 spans 13 amino acids. Here the CDR3 reads CASKPEEGYGYTF. The DNA of the CDR3 is TGTGCCAGCAAACCGGAGGAGGGCTATGGCTACACCTTC.

The gene calls are TRBV4-1 and TRBJ1-1, with TRBD1 as a possible D gene (6 bases). Germline V lookup: CDR1 MGHRA, CDR2 YSYEKL. V lost 5 bases and J lost 8, with 12 bases in between. The CDR3 covers 12 residues. CDR3 sequence (DNA): TGCGCCAGCAGCGCCGGGACATCAGAAGCTTTCTTT. Amino acid sequence: CASSAGTSEAFF.

The chain couples TRBV7-8 to TRBJ2-7, with 13 bases lining up with TRBD2. V was clipped by 5 bases and J by 2 bases; unmatched bases: 9. This CDR3 has 17 amino acids. CDR1 is SGHVS and CDR2 is FQNEAQ in the germline V gene. The CDR3 reads CASSPQKTSGGAYEQYF. In nucleotides, the CDR3 is TGTGCCAGCAGCCCCCAAAAAACTAGCGGGGGGGCCTACGAGCAGTACTTC.

In its sample, this clone was seen a few times. J is TRBJ1-2 and V is TRBV11-3, with 11 nucleotides matching TRBD1. Germline loops: CDR1 SGHNT, CDR2 YENEEA. The CDR3 is made up of 18 amino acids. J was trimmed by 0 bases and V by 6 bases; bases with no gene match: 12. CDR3 sequence: CASRAGQGDRVSNYGYTF. In DNA form, the CDR3 reads TGTGCCAGCAGGGCGGGACAGGGGGACCGAGTTTCTAACTATGGCTACACCTTC.

The V gene is TRBV9, the J gene TRBJ2-2; TRBD1 is a possible D gene (5 bases). CDR1 and CDR2 (germline): SGDLS, YYNGEE. The CDR3 sequence is 13 residues long. Deletions cut 2 bases from V and 6 bases from J, with 8 bases between. DNA for the CDR3: TGTGCCAGCAGCGTCTTAGGGGCCGGGGAGCTGTTTTTT. Translation: CASSVLGAGELFF.

The V and J genes are TRBV18 and TRBJ1-1; D gene uncertain. Germline CDR1 and CDR2: KGHSH and LQKENI. The V end was cut by 3 bases, the J end by 3 bases, with 8 bases between. The CDR3 covers 13 residues. This CDR3 reads CASSPTDDTEAFF. Here the CDR3 DNA reads TGTGCCAGCTCACCTACAGATGACACTGAAGCTTTCTTT.